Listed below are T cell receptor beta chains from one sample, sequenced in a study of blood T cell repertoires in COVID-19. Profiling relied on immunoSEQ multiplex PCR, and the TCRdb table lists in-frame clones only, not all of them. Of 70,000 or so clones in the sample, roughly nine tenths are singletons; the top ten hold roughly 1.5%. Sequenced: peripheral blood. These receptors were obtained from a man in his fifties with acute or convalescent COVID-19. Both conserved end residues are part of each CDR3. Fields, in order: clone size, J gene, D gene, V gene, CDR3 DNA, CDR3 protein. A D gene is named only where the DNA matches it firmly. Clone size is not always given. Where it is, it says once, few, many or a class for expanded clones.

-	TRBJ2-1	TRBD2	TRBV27	TGTGCCAGCAGTTCTCTAGCGGGAGGGACGGGGAATGAGCAGTTCTTC	CASSSLAGGTGNEQFF
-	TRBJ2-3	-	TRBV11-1	TGTGCCAGCAGCTACCGGGACTCACACACAGATACGCAGTATTTT	CASSYRDSHTDTQYF
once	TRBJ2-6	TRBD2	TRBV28	TGTGCCAGCGGAACGGGGGGCTCTGGGGCCAACGTCCTGACTTTC	CASGTGGSGANVLTF
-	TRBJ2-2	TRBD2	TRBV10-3	TGTGCCATCAGTGACCCGGGGCTAGCGGGAGGGCCCGCCGGGGAGCTGTTTTTT	CAISDPGLAGGPAGELFF
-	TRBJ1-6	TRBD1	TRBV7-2	TGTGCCAGCAGCTTATGGACAGGGCCCTATAATTCACCCCTCCACTTT	CASSLWTGPYNSPLHF
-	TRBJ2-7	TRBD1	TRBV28	TGTGCCAGCAGTCCCCATGACAGGGACGAGCAGTACTTC	CASSPHDRDEQYF
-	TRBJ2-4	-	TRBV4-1	TGCGCCAGCAGCCAAGCCACCGACATCCTAGCCAAAAACATTCAGTACTTC	CASSQATDILAKNIQYF
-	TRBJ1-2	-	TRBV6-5	TGTGCCAGCAGTTACTCCTACAGGGATGGCTACACCTTC	CASSYSYRDGYTF
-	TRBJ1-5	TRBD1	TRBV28	TGTGCCAGCAGTTTAAGGGGACAGGGCGTCAATCAGCCCCAGCATTTT	CASSLRGQGVNQPQHF
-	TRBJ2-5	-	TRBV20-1	TGCAGTGCTAGAGTCGCGGAGACCCAGTACTTC	CSARVAETQYF
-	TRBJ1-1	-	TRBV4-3	TGCGCCAGCAGCCAACAGGGGACCCCTGAAGCTTTCTTT	CASSQQGTPEAFF
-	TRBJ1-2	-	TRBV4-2	TGTGCCAGCAGCCAAGACTGGGGGGGTGAGGGGAATAGATATGGCTACATCTTC	CASSQDWGGEGNRYGYIF
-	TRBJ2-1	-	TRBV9	TGTGCCAGCAGCGTAGCCACATTCGGGGATGAGCAGTTCTTC	CASSVATFGDEQFF
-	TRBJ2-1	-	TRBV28	TGTGCCAGCAGTTTTGGGGGGAGGTACAATGAGCAGTTCTTC	CASSFGGRYNEQFF
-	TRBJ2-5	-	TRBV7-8	TGTGCCAGCAGCTTAGGAGTTATTGAGACCCAGTACTTC	CASSLGVIETQYF